The 14 T cell receptor beta chains below were found in one sample sequenced in a study of control samples from healthy donors and cancer patients. Libraries were prepared by immunoSEQ multiplex PCR; TCRdb keeps only in-frame clonotypes and omits some of them. The table lists around 93,000 clones, around 88% of them singletons. Material for sequencing was blood. The source is a man younger than 45 in good health.

This clone was counted only a few times. The genes are TRBV30 and TRBJ1-2; 7 nucleotides align to TRBD1. CDR3 length: 13 residues. Losses at the gene ends were 5 bases for V and 5 bases for J; bases not matched to a gene: 8. The V gene's germline CDR1 is GTSNPN and CDR2 SVGIG (reference sequence). In nucleotides, the CDR3 is TGTGCCTGGGACAGGGACGGATGGTATGGCTACACCTTC. It translates to CAWDRDGWYGYTF.

In its sample, this clone was seen once. The rearrangement uses TRBV6-5 and TRBJ2-1; 7 nucleotides match TRBD2. CDR1 is MNHEY and CDR2 is SVGAGI in the germline V gene. V was pared by 4 bases and J by 7 bases, with 10 bases of the junction left unmatched. CDR3 length: 15 amino acids. The CDR3 reads CASSFGLDVLNEQFF. The CDR3 region has the DNA TGTGCCAGCAGTTTTGGACTAGATGTTTTAAATGAGCAGTTCTTC.

The V call is TRBV9, the J call TRBJ1-1; no clear D. V was pared by 2 bases and J by 0 bases, with 5 bases between. The CDR3 is made up of 13 amino acids. Per the germline V gene, CDR1 is SGDLS and CDR2 is YYNGEE. In DNA form, the CDR3 reads TGTGCCAGCAGCGTCTCTATGAACACTGAAGCTTTCTTT. This encodes CASSVSMNTEAFF.

This clone is medium-sized by share. The identical CDR3 is also encoded by other nucleotide sequences in the sample. The chain combines TRBV20-1 with TRBJ2-7; unclear D gene. The CDR3 covers 11 residues. Trimming removed 3 bases at V and 4 bases at J, with 7 bases between. From germline, CDR1 is DFQATT and CDR2 SNEGSKA (reference sequence). The CDR3 loop reads CSASSGYEQYF. In nucleotides, the CDR3 is TGCAGTGCTAGTTCTGGATACGAGCAGTACTTC.

The chain couples TRBV10-2 to TRBJ1-5, with D unclear. Trimming removed 6 bases at V and 0 bases at J, with 6 bases between. The germline V gene has CDR1 WSHSY and CDR2 SAAADI. The CDR3 contains 13 residues. In DNA, the CDR3 is TGCGCCAGCAGGGGGTATAGCAATCAGCCCCAGCATTTT. Amino acids: CASRGYSNQPQHF.

The DNA of the CDR3 is TGTGCCAGCAGCTTAGAACCCAACAGAGCGACCGGGGAGCTGTTTTTT. This codes for CASSLEPNRATGELFF. This chain uses TRBV7-9 with TRBJ2-2; unclear D gene. Germline CDR1 reads SEHNR; CDR2 reads FQNEAQ (reference sequence). CDR3 size: 16 residues. V was shortened by 1 base and J by 5 bases, with 14 bases between the two germline ends.

This chain joins TRBV5-8 and TRBJ1-1, with a weak D call TRBD1 (5 bases). This CDR3 is built from 15 residues. CDR1 SGHTS and CDR2 YDEGEE come from the germline V gene. Trimming cost V 0 bases and J 0 bases, with 9 bases left between them. CDR3 loop: CASSLEGSLNTEAFF. For the CDR3, the DNA is TGTGCCAGCAGCTTGGAGGGGTCTTTGAACACTGAAGCTTTCTTT.

The sample holds one count of this clone. The J gene is TRBJ1-1, the V gene TRBV19; D possibly corresponds to TRBD1 (5 bases). The V and J ends lost 1 base and 6 bases respectively, with 12 bases between them. The germline CDR1 and CDR2 sequences are LNHDA and SQIVND (reference sequence). The CDR3 has 14 amino acids. CDR3 DNA: TGTGCCAGTAGTATAGGGGGGGTCGTCGCTGAAGCTTTCTTT. Residues: CASSIGGVVAEAFF.

This clone rates as large. The chain carries TRBV9 and TRBJ1-1; D is unclear. V was clipped by 3 bases and J by 1 base, with 13 bases between them. CDR1 is SGDLS and CDR2 is YYNGEE in the germline V gene. This CDR3 has 15 amino acids. The CDR3 nucleotides read TGTGCCAGCAGCGGCCGAGGGAATGCGAACACTGAAGCTTTCTTT. Protein: CASSGRGNANTEAFF.

The chain has TRBV5-6 and TRBJ2-7; 9 nucleotides match TRBD2. The CDR3 is 16 amino acids. Trimming removed 4 bases from V and 4 bases from J; junction bases left unmatched: 12. CDR1 is SGHDT, CDR2 YYEEEE, per germline. The CDR3: CASSPVAGAPQYEQYF. CDR3 sequence (DNA): TGTGCCAGCAGCCCCGTAGCGGGAGCCCCTCAGTACGAGCAGTACTTC.

V gene TRBV10-3 combines with J gene TRBJ2-7; the D is unclear. Trimming cost V 2 bases and J 3 bases, with 2 bases left between them. Germline V gene sequence: CDR1 ENHRY, CDR2 SYGVKD. This CDR3 region has 11 residues. The CDR3 protein is CAISELYEQYF. CDR3 DNA sequence: TGTGCCATCAGTGAGCTCTACGAGCAGTACTTC.

The chain carries TRBV10-2 and TRBJ2-1; 9 nucleotides line up with TRBD2. Per the germline V gene, CDR1 is WSHSY and CDR2 is SAAADI. The CDR3 extends over 14 amino acids. The ends lost 6 bases at V and 4 bases at J; junction bases unmatched: 4. The CDR3 is CASRVAGDYNEQFF. In DNA form, the CDR3 reads TGCGCCAGCAGGGTAGCGGGAGATTACAATGAGCAGTTCTTC.

This chain joins TRBV19 and TRBJ2-6; a possible D gene is TRBD1 (5 bases). CDR1 LNHDA and CDR2 SQIVND come from the germline V gene (reference sequence). V was pared by 9 bases and J by 4 bases, with 16 bases between. The CDR3 extends over 15 amino acids. The CDR3 sequence is CASHPEGVGANVLTF. In DNA, the CDR3 is TGTGCCAGCCACCCGGAAGGGGTCGGGGCCAACGTCCTGACTTTC.

The CDR3 protein is CASSPADGYGYTF. As DNA, the CDR3 is TGTGCCAGCAGTCCGGCGGATGGCTATGGCTACACCTTC. This sequence joins TRBV11-2 and TRBJ1-2, with D hard to call. The CDR3 has 13 amino acids. CDR1 SGHAT and CDR2 FQNNGV come from the germline V gene. V shed 6 bases and J shed 4 bases, with 12 bases lying between them.